What follows are 5 T cell receptor beta chains derived from one specimen sequenced in a study of blood T cell repertoires in COVID-19. Clones were sequenced by immunoSEQ multiplex PCR, and TCRdb holds only the in-frame ones, with some missing. Of about 220,000 clones in the sample, approximately 80% are singletons; the top ten hold 1.3%. Sample: PBMCs or T cells enriched from blood (not recorded which). The receptors come from a woman aged 40 to 50 with acute COVID-19.

This chain joins TRBV2 and TRBJ1-1, with D hard to call. The V end lost 8 bases, the J end lost 0 bases, and 10 bases lay between the germline ends. Germline V gives CDR1 SNHLY, CDR2 FYNNEI. The CDR3 has 13 residues. CDR3 loop: CASWEAVNTEAFF. CDR3 coding DNA: TGTGCCAGCTGGGAGGCGGTGAACACTGAAGCTTTCTTT.

This clone has a handful of counts. The chain uses TRBV18 and TRBJ2-2; TRBD1 is a possible D gene (6 bases). The CDR3 runs 13 residues. V gave up 3 bases and J gave up 8 bases, with 10 bases separating them. Germline-derived CDR1 and CDR2 are KGHSH and LQKENI. CDR3 nucleotides: TGTGCCAGCTCACCGGACAGCCTGGGGGAGCTGTTTTTT. Translating it yields CASSPDSLGELFF.

This clone was picked up a small number of times. The chain couples TRBV19 to TRBJ1-5; D gene unclear. The CDR3 is made up of 12 amino acids. Germline V lookup: CDR1 LNHDA, CDR2 SQIVND (reference sequence). V lost 5 bases to trimming and J lost 5 bases, with 7 bases between them. CDR3 in amino acids: CASSSRDQPQHF. The CDR3, as DNA: TGTGCCAGTAGTTCGAGGGATCAGCCCCAGCATTTT.

This rearrangement joins TRBV10-3 to TRBJ1-1, with a weak D call TRBD1 (6 bases). This CDR3 is built from 14 residues. V dropped 4 bases and J dropped 0 bases, with 9 bases sitting between them. The germline CDR1 and CDR2 sequences are ENHRY and SYGVKD. CDR3 sequence: CAISVQGMNTEAFF. Written as DNA, the CDR3 is TGTGCCATCAGTGTCCAGGGGATGAACACTGAAGCTTTCTTT.

This rearrangement joins TRBV5-6 to TRBJ1-6, with D possibly TRBD1 on 5 matching bases. Per the germline V gene, CDR1 is SGHDT and CDR2 is YYEEEE. V shed 3 bases and J shed 5 bases, with 18 bases lying between them. The CDR3 loop spans 17 amino acids. CDR3 coding DNA: TGTGCCAGCAGCTCCGTTTTCAGGGAGGAGGATAATTCACCCCTCCACTTT. It codes for CASSSVFREEDNSPLHF. The full variable domain, its missing parts supplied by reference TRBV5-6 and TRBJ1-6, is DAGVTQSPTHLIKTRGQQVTLRCSPKSGHDTVSWYQQALGQGPQFIFQYYEEEERQRGNFPDRFSGHQFPNYSSELNVNALLLGDSALYLCASSSVFREEDNSPLHFGNGTRLTVT.